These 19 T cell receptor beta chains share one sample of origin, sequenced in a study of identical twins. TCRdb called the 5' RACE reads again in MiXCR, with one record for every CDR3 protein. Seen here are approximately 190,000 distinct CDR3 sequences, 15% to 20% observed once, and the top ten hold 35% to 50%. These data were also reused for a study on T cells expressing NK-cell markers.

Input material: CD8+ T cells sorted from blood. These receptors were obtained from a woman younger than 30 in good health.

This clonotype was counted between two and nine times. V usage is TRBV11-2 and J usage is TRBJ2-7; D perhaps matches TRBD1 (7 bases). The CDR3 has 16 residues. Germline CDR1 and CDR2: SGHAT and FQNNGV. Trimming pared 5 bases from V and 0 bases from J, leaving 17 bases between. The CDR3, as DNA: TGTGCCAGCAGCCCGACCAGGGGGACTGGCTCCTACGAGCAGTACTTC. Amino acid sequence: CASSPTRGTGSYEQYF.

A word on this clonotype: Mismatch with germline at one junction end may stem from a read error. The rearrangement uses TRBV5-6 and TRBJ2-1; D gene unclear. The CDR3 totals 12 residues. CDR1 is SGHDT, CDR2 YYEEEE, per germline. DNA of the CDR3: TGTGCCGGCAGCTCGGATCCTGGTGAGCAGTTCTTC. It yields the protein CAGSSDPGEQFF.

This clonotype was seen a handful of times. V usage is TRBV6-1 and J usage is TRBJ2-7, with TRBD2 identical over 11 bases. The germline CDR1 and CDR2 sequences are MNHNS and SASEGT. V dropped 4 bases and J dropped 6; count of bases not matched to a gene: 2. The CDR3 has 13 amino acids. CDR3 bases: TGTGCCAGCAGTGGACTAGCGGGACGCGAGCAGTACTTC. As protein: CASSGLAGREQYF.

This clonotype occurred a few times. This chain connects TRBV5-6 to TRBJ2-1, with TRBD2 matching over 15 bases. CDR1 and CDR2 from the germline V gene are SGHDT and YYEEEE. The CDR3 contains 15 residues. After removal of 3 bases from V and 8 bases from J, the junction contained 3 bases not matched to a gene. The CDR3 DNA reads TGTGCCAGCAGCTGGGGACTAGCGGGAGGTGATGAGCAGTTCTTC. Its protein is CASSWGLAGGDEQFF.

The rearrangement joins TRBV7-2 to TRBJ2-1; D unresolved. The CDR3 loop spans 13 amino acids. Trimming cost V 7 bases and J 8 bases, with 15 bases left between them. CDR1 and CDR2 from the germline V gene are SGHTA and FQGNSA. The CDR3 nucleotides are TGTGCCAGCACCATTCACTCGGTAGATGAGCAGTTCTTC. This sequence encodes CASTIHSVDEQFF.

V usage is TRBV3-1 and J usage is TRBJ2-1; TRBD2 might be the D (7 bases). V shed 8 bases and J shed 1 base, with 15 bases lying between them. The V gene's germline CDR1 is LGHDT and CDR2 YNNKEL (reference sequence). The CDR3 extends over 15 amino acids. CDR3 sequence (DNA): TGTGCCAGCGAGGGGGGGGGAGTGTCCTACAATGAGCAGTTCTTC. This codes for CASEGGGVSYNEQFF.

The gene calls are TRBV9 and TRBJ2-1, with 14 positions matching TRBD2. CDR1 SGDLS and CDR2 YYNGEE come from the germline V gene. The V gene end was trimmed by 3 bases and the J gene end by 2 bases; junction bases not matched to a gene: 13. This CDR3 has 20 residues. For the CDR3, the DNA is TGTGCCAGCAGCGCTAACTACGGGACTAGCGGGAGCGGGGCCTACAATGAGCAGTTCTTC. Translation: CASSANYGTSGSGAYNEQFF.

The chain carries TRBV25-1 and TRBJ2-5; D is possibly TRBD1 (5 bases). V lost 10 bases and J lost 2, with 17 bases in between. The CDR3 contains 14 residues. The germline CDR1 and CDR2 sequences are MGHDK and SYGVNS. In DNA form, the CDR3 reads TGTGCCACCTCCCCTCAGGGATTACAAGAGACCCAGTACTTC. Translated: CATSPQGLQETQYF.

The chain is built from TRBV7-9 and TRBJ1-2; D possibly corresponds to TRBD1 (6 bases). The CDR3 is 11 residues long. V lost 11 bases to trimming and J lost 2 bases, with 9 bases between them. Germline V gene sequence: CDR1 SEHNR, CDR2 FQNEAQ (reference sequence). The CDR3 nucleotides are TGTGCCCTGGACAGCAACTATGGCTACACCTTC. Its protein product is CALDSNYGYTF.

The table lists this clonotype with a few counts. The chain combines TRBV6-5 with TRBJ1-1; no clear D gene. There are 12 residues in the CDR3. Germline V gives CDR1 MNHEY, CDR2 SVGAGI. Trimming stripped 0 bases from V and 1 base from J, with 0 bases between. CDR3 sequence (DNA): TGTGCCAGCAGTTACTCGAACACTGAAGCTTTCTTT. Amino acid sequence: CASSYSNTEAFF.

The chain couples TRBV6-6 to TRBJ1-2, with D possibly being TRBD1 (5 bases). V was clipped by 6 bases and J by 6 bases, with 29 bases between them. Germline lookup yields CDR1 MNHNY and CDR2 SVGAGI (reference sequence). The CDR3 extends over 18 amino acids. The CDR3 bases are TGTGCCAGCAGCCATAGGAAGGGTAAAGGGCAGGGCTTCGATGGCTACACCTTC. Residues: CASSHRKGKGQGFDGYTF.

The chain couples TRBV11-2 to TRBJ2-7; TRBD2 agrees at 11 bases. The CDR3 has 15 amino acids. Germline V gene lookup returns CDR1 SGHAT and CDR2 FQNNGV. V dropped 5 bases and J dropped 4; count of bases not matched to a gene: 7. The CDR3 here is CASSDTTSGMYEQYF. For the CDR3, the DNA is TGTGCCAGCAGCGATACGACTAGCGGGATGTACGAGCAGTACTTC.

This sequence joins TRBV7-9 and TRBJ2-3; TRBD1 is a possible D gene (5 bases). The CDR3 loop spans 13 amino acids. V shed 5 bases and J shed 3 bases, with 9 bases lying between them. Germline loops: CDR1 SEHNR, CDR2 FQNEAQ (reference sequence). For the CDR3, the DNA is TGTGCCAGCAGCATGACAGTAACAGATACGCAGTATTTT. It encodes CASSMTVTDTQYF.

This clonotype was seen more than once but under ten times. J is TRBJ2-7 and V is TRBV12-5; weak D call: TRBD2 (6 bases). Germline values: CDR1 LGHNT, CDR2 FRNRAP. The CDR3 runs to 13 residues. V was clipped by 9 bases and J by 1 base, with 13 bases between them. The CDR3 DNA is TGTGCTAGCAAAGTGGGGGGATCCTACGAGCAGTACTTC. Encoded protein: CASKVGGSYEQYF.

CDR3 sequence: CASSPRQENQFF. In nucleotides, the CDR3 is TGCGCCAGCAGCCCTCGACAGGAGAACCAGTTCTTC. This chain links TRBV4-1 with TRBJ2-1; a possible D gene is TRBD1 (6 bases). Germline-derived CDR1 and CDR2 are MGHRA and YSYEKL. V was clipped by 4 bases and J by 13 bases, with 14 bases between them. This CDR3 spans 12 amino acids.

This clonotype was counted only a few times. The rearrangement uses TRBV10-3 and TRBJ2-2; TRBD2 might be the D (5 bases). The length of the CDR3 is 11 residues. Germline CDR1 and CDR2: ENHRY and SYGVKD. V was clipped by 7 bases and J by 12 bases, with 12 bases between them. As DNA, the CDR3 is TGTGCCATCATGGTTACGGGGAAGCTGTTTTTT. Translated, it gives CAIMVTGKLFF.

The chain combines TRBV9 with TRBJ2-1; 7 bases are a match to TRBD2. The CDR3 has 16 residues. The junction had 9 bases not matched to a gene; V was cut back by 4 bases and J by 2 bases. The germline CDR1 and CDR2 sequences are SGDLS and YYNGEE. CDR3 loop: CASSPQGGSAYNEQFF. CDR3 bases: TGTGCCAGCAGCCCCCAGGGAGGGTCAGCCTACAATGAGCAGTTCTTC.

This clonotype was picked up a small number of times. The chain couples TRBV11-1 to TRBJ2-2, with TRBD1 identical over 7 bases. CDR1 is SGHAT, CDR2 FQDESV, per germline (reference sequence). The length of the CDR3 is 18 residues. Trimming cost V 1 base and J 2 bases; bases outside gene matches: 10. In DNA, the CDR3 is TGTGCCAGCAGCTTAGAGGCGGGTGGGACAGCCAACACCGGGGAGCTGTTTTTT. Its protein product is CASSLEAGGTANTGELFF.

CDR3 coding DNA: TGTGCCAGCAGCCGGTTCCCGGCCGACGGGCCTCGGGTCACTGAAGCTTTCTTT. Translation gives CASSRFPADGPRVTEAFF. The rearrangement links TRBV11-1 to TRBJ1-1, with D unclear. The germline CDR1 and CDR2 sequences are SGHAT and FQDESV (reference sequence). V was pared by 5 bases and J by 4 bases, with 26 bases between. CDR3 size: 18 residues.